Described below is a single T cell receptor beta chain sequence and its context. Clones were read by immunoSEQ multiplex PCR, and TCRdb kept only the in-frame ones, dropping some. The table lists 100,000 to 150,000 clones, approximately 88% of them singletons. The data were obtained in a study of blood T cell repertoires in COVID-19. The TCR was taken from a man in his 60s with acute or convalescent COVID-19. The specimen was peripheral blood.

DNA for the CDR3: TGTGCCAGTAGTACCCCGACAGGGGCGCCGAGGCAGACCGGGGAGCTGTTTTTT. Amino acids: CASSTPTGAPRQTGELFF. The genes are TRBV19 and TRBJ2-2; 8 bases map to TRBD1. Looked up from germline, CDR1 is LNHDA and CDR2 is SQIVND (reference sequence). The CDR3 runs to 18 residues. With 4 bases clipped from V and 5 bases from J, the junction kept 15 bases outside the gene matches.